One and the same sample provided the 17 T cell receptor beta chains below, sequenced in a study of cytomegalovirus exposure and HLA in healthy donors. PCR primers comprised 60 Vbeta and 13 Jbeta primers. The data were produced by immunoSEQ multiplex PCR, yet TCRdb's version contains in-frame clones alone and is incomplete. The top ten hold around 9% of the sample, which has about 160,000 clones, approximately 78% seen once. Specimen: PBMCs. All receptors derive from a male donor in good health and CMV-seropositive.

Concerning this clone itself: The junction differs from germline at one of its ends, possibly a read error. The CDR3 loop reads CASQTPGAIPSGANGLTF. The CDR3 nucleotides read TGTGCTAGCCAGACCCCCGGAGCCATCCCCTCTGGGGCCAACGGCCTGACTTTC. V gene TRBV12-5 combines with J gene TRBJ2-6; TRBD1 is a possible D gene (5 bases). This CDR3 has 18 amino acids. Germline CDR1 LGHNT, CDR2 FRNRAP.

V usage is TRBV25-1 and J usage is TRBJ1-3; 11 bases align to TRBD1. The V gene end was trimmed by 6 bases and the J gene end by 0 bases; junction bases not matched to a gene: 7. The CDR3 extends over 17 amino acids. Germline lookup yields CDR1 MGHDK and CDR2 SYGVNS. DNA of the CDR3: TGTGCCAGCAGGGGGACAGGGGGAGAAGGCTCTGGAAACACCATATATTTT. This sequence encodes CASRGTGGEGSGNTIYF.

V is TRBV7-2 and J is TRBJ2-6; 7 bases are shared with TRBD1. Germline CDR1 SGHTA, CDR2 FQGNSA. The ends lost 2 bases at V and 1 base at J; junction bases unmatched: 11. The CDR3 is 19 amino acids. CDR3 residues: CASSLLDRAAYSGANVLTF. In DNA, the CDR3 is TGTGCCAGCAGCTTATTAGACAGGGCGGCTTATTCTGGGGCCAACGTCCTGACTTTC.

About this clone: Other nucleotide sequences in the sample specify the same CDR3. The rearrangement joins TRBV7-8 to TRBJ2-7; 14 nucleotides align to TRBD2. The CDR3 is made up of 17 amino acids. V lost 5 bases, J lost 7 bases, and 13 bases stayed unmatched. Germline V gives CDR1 SGHVS, CDR2 FQNEAQ. The CDR3 reads CASSPSGTSGREGEQYF. CDR3 sequence (DNA): TGTGCCAGCAGCCCCTCCGGGACTAGCGGGAGAGAAGGAGAGCAGTACTTC.

V gene TRBV27 combines with J gene TRBJ2-1; 10 positions agree with TRBD2. After removal of 2 bases from V and 7 bases from J, the junction contained 2 bases not matched to a gene. Germline V lookup: CDR1 MNHEY, CDR2 SMNVEV (reference sequence). CDR3 size: 14 residues. This CDR3 is CASSLEREGNEQFF. DNA of the CDR3: TGTGCCAGCAGTTTAGAGCGGGAGGGAAATGAGCAGTTCTTC.

The chain couples TRBV5-1 to TRBJ1-1, with TRBD1 as a possible D gene (5 bases). Trimming shortened V by 4 bases and J by 4 bases, and 14 bases separated the two germline ends. Germline values: CDR1 SGHRS, CDR2 YFSETQ. The CDR3 is made up of 14 amino acids. CDR3 region: CASSGNQGFTEAFF. DNA for the CDR3: TGCGCCAGCAGCGGTAATCAGGGTTTCACTGAAGCTTTCTTT.

There are many counts of this clone. The chain is built from TRBV5-5 and TRBJ2-7; a possible D gene is TRBD1 (5 bases). The CDR3 totals 16 residues. Germline V gene data show CDR1 as SGHKS and CDR2 as YYEKEE (reference sequence). V was trimmed by 2 bases and J by 0 bases, leaving 15 bases between them. CDR3 in DNA: TGTGCCAGCAGCTTTAAGTCAGGGCCCTACTCCTACGAGCAGTACTTC. The encoded protein is CASSFKSGPYSYEQYF.

In its sample, this clone was seen a few times. This chain connects TRBV7-8 to TRBJ1-5, with D perhaps TRBD1 (5 bases). The germline gives CDR1 SGHVS, CDR2 FQNEAQ. The CDR3 runs to 16 residues. Deletions cut 4 bases from V and 3 bases from J, with 16 bases between. This CDR3 is CASSSKGIGNNQPQHF. The CDR3 nucleotides read TGTGCCAGCAGCTCAAAGGGGATTGGCAACAATCAGCCCCAGCATTTT.

The chain joins TRBV7-8 to TRBJ2-2, with D perhaps TRBD1 (6 bases). Germline CDR1 reads SGHVS; CDR2 reads FQNEAQ. The CDR3 contains 14 residues. The germline V and J ends were trimmed by 3 bases and 3 bases, with 8 bases remaining between them. The DNA for the CDR3 is TGTGCCAGCAGCTTGGGACACGACACCGGGGAGCTGTTTTTT. Translated: CASSLGHDTGELFF.

J is TRBJ2-5 and V is TRBV2, with D maybe TRBD2 (7 bases). CDR3 size: 17 residues. Germline V lookup: CDR1 SNHLY, CDR2 FYNNEI. With 6 bases removed from V and 0 bases from J, the gap between germline ends came to 20 bases. The DNA of the CDR3 is TGTGCCAGCAGAACCTCCTTGGGGGCGGGGGACCAAGAGACCCAGTACTTC. Translation gives CASRTSLGAGDQETQYF.

The V and J genes are TRBV6-1 and TRBJ1-5; tentative D call: TRBD1 (5 bases). The V end lost 4 bases, the J end lost 2 bases, and 15 bases lay between the germline ends. CDR3 length: 16 amino acids. The germline V gene encodes CDR1 MNHNS and CDR2 SASEGT. CDR3 amino acids: CASSAPAGSGNQPQHF. The CDR3 DNA follows: TGTGCCAGCAGTGCGCCCGCAGGGTCGGGCAATCAGCCCCAGCATTTT.

The chain recombines TRBV5-1 with TRBJ2-7; 7 bases align to TRBD2. This CDR3 region has 17 residues. Trimming cost V 0 bases and J 7 bases; bases outside gene matches: 16. The V gene's germline CDR1 is SGHRS and CDR2 YFSETQ. The CDR3 loop is CASSLAEASGSLGEQYF. The CDR3 nucleotides are TGCGCCAGCAGCTTGGCCGAGGCTAGCGGTAGTCTCGGGGAGCAGTACTTC.

The chain joins TRBV5-6 to TRBJ1-2; the match to TRBD1 covers 11 bases. Germline CDR1 is SGHDT and CDR2 is YYEEEE. With 4 bases clipped from V and 2 bases from J, the junction kept 4 bases outside the gene matches. The CDR3 extends over 15 amino acids. The CDR3 sequence: CASSTGQGANYGYTF. CDR3 coding DNA: TGTGCCAGCAGCACCGGACAGGGGGCGAACTATGGCTACACCTTC.

The chain has TRBV19 and TRBJ2-1; 16 nucleotides line up with TRBD2. The length of the CDR3 is 18 residues. Germline V CDR1 and CDR2: LNHDA, SQIVND (reference sequence). The J segment lost 4 bases and the V segment lost 9 bases, leaving 12 bases of the junction unmatched. CDR3 sequence reads: CASLGGTSGRGRYNEQFF. For the CDR3, the DNA is TGTGCCAGCCTGGGTGGGACTAGCGGGAGGGGGCGTTACAATGAGCAGTTCTTC.

The chain recombines TRBV28 with TRBJ2-7; no firm D call. Trimming left V 4 bases short and J 2 bases short, with 12 bases between. From germline, CDR1 is MDHEN and CDR2 SYDVKM. The CDR3 covers 14 residues. CDR3 in amino acids: CASSSGSVAYEQYF. In DNA, the CDR3 is TGTGCCAGCAGTTCTGGCAGCGTGGCCTACGAGCAGTACTTC.

The V and J genes are TRBV11-3 and TRBJ2-1; 9 bases line up with TRBD2. The V gene's germline CDR1 is SGHNT and CDR2 YENEEA. This CDR3 has 14 amino acids. V gave up 5 bases and J gave up 5 bases; unmatched junction bases: 4. CDR3 residues: CASSLSGSNNEQFF. DNA of the CDR3: TGTGCCAGCAGCCTTAGCGGGAGTAACAATGAGCAGTTCTTC.

This clone was picked up a small number of times. The chain is built from TRBV7-2 and TRBJ2-1; TRBD1 might be the D (5 bases). The CDR3 covers 12 residues. The V gene's germline CDR1 is SGHTA and CDR2 FQGNSA. The V and J ends lost 4 bases and 9 bases respectively, with 10 bases between them. The CDR3 DNA follows: TGTGCCAGCAGCTCCTACCAGGGTGAGCAGTTCTTC. It codes for CASSSYQGEQFF.